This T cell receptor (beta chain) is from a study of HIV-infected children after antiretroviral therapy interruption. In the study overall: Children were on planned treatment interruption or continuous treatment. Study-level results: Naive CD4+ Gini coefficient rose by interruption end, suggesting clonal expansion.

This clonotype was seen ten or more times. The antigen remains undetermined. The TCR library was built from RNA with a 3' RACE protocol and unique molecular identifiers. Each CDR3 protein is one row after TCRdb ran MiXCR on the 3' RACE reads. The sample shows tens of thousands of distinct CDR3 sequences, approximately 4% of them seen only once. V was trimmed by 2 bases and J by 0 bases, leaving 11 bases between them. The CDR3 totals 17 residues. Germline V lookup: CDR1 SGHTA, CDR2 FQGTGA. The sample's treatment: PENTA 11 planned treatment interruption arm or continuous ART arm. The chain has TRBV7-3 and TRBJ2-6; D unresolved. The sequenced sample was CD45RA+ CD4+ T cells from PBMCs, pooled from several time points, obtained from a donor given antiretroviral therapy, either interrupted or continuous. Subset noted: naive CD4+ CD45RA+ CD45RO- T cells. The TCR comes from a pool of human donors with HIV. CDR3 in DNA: TGTGCCAGCAGCTTAGGCCAGTTGAGCTCTGGGGCCAACGTCCTGACTTTC. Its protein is CASSLGQLSSGANVLTF.